Listed here are 27 T cell receptor beta chains from one sample, sequenced in a study of blood T cell repertoires in COVID-19. The protocol was immunoSEQ multiplex PCR, while the TCRdb copy is restricted to in-frame clones and leaves out a portion. The table has 150,000 to 200,000 clones, 88% seen once. The sample consisted of peripheral blood. These receptor sequences come from a man aged 45-60 years who had recovered from COVID-19.

The count of this clone is one. This sequence joins TRBV11-2 and TRBJ1-1; TRBD1 might be the D (5 bases). Germline CDR1 reads SGHAT; CDR2 reads FQNNGV. The V and J ends lost 3 bases and 1 base respectively, with 9 bases between them. This CDR3 is 14 amino acids long. CDR3 DNA sequence: TGTGCCAGCAGCTTGGGGGGACGGAACACTGAAGCTTTCTTT. This codes for CASSLGGRNTEAFF.

V gene TRBV2 combines with J gene TRBJ2-5, with 7 nucleotides matching TRBD1. CDR1 SNHLY and CDR2 FYNNEI come from the germline V gene. This CDR3 comprises 15 residues. With 4 bases clipped from V and 6 bases from J, the junction kept 11 bases outside the gene matches. The DNA for the CDR3 is TGTGCCAGCAGTGTCGGGGACACAGGGGATAAGACCCAGTACTTC. Encoded protein: CASSVGDTGDKTQYF.

The chain has TRBV20-1 and TRBJ1-1; possible D gene TRBD1, 5 bases. The CDR3 is 11 residues long. V was trimmed by 2 bases and J by 6 bases, leaving 7 bases between them. Per germline, CDR1 DFQATT and CDR2 SNEGSKA (reference sequence). CDR3 nucleotides: TGCAGTGCTAGAAAGACAGCTGAAGCTTTCTTT. As protein: CSARKTAEAFF.

This chain connects TRBV5-1 to TRBJ2-1, with a possible D match to TRBD2 (6 bases). V shed 1 base and J shed 8 bases, with 10 bases lying between them. CDR1 is SGHRS, CDR2 YFSETQ, per germline. The CDR3 loop spans 13 amino acids. The CDR3 DNA is TGCGCCAGCAGCTTGTGGGAGGCCGATGAGCAGTTCTTC. Encoded protein: CASSLWEADEQFF. Variable domain in full (rest from reference TRBV5-1 and TRBJ2-1): KAGVTQTPRYLIKTRGQQVTLSCSPISGHRSVSWYQQTPGQGLQFLFEYFSETQRNKGNFPGRFSGRQFSNSRSEMNVSTLELGDSALYLCASSLWEADEQFFGPGTRLTVL.

This clone was detected only once. This chain connects TRBV7-3 to TRBJ2-3, with 8 positions matching TRBD2. Germline V CDR1 and CDR2: SGHTA, FQGTGA. The CDR3 extends over 15 amino acids. The J segment lost 6 bases and the V segment lost 3 bases, leaving 8 bases of the junction unmatched. The CDR3 DNA follows: TGTGCCAGCAGCTTCTTAGCCGGGACTAGGGATACGCAGTATTTT. Amino acid sequence: CASSFLAGTRDTQYF.

The V and J genes are TRBV9 and TRBJ2-7, with D possibly matching TRBD2 (6 bases). Trimming removed 1 base from V and 0 bases from J, with 11 bases in between. The germline CDR1 and CDR2 sequences are SGDLS and YYNGEE. The CDR3 loop spans 15 amino acids. The DNA for the CDR3 is TGTGCCAGCAGCGTACAAGCGGGCCTCTCCTACGAGCAGTACTTC. Translated: CASSVQAGLSYEQYF.

The V and J genes are TRBV20-1 and TRBJ2-7; no clear D. Germline values: CDR1 DFQATT, CDR2 SNEGSKA (reference sequence). This CDR3 is 11 amino acids long. Trimming stripped 3 bases from V and 2 bases from J, with 5 bases between. The CDR3 sequence: CSASDTYEQYF. The CDR3 bases are TGCAGTGCTAGTGACACCTACGAGCAGTACTTC.

V is TRBV2 and J is TRBJ2-7, with TRBD2 as a possible D gene (6 bases). Between the trimmed V and J ends, which lost 5 bases and 2 bases, there was a span of 13 bases. CDR1 and CDR2 from the germline V gene are SNHLY and FYNNEI. This CDR3 region has 14 residues. The CDR3 region has the DNA TGTGCCAGCAGTCTTGGGACTGCTACCTACGAGCAGTACTTC. Translation: CASSLGTATYEQYF.

The rearrangement links TRBV5-6 to TRBJ1-6; 8 bases agree with TRBD1. Germline-derived CDR1 and CDR2 are SGHDT and YYEEEE. The CDR3 length is 14 residues. V dropped 1 base and J dropped 9; count of bases not matched to a gene: 3. CDR3 residues: CASSLSQGGSPLHF. The CDR3 DNA follows: TGTGCCAGCAGCTTGTCACAGGGGGGTTCACCCCTCCACTTT.

Only one count was recorded for this clone. This rearrangement joins TRBV11-2 to TRBJ2-1; 11 bases fit TRBD2. This CDR3 contains 16 residues. The germline V gene encodes CDR1 SGHAT and CDR2 FQNNGV. V trimming: 5 bases; J trimming: 7 bases; junction bases outside the gene matches: 10. CDR3 sequence reads: CASSPLSGRDQNEQFF. Here the CDR3 DNA reads TGTGCCAGCAGCCCCCTTAGCGGGAGGGATCAAAATGAGCAGTTCTTC. Variable domain in full (rest from reference TRBV11-2 and TRBJ2-1): EAGVAQSPRYKIIEKRQSVAFWCNPISGHATLYWYQQILGQGPKLLIQFQNNGVVDDSQLPKDRFSAERLKGVDSTLKIQPAKLEDSAVYLCASSPLSGRDQNEQFFGPGTRLTVL.

The rearrangement uses TRBV5-4 and TRBJ1-6; TRBD1 matches at 8 bases. Germline CDR1 is SGHNT and CDR2 is YYREEE (reference sequence). CDR3 size: 15 residues. Trimming at V came to 4 bases and at J to 10 bases, leaving 10 bases not matched to a gene. CDR3 sequence (DNA): TGTGCCAGCAGCCAAGACAGGGGAGTGGGGTCACCCCTCCACTTT. Translating it yields CASSQDRGVGSPLHF.

V gene TRBV9 combines with J gene TRBJ2-5; the match to TRBD2 covers 13 bases. The V gene's germline CDR1 is SGDLS and CDR2 YYNGEE. The CDR3 loop spans 15 amino acids. The ends lost 4 bases at V and 5 bases at J; junction bases unmatched: 5. The CDR3 coding sequence is TGTGCCAGCAGCTCCGGACTAGCGGGAGTGGAGACCCAGTACTTC. Protein product: CASSSGLAGVETQYF. The full variable domain, its missing parts supplied by reference TRBV9 and TRBJ2-5, is DSGVTQTPKHLITATGQRVTLRCSPRSGDLSVYWYQQSLDQGLQFLIQYYNGEERAKGNILERFSAQQFPDLHSELNLSSLELGDSALYFCASSSGLAGVETQYFGPGTRLLVL.

The CDR3 DNA sequence: TGTGCCAGCAGCTTAACGACAGGGGCGAACACTGAAGCTTTCTTT. It yields the protein CASSLTTGANTEAFF. This sequence joins TRBV7-3 and TRBJ1-1, with 8 bases aligning to TRBD1. Germline V gene data show CDR1 as SGHTA and CDR2 as FQGTGA. V was pared by 0 bases and J by 1 base, with 1 base of the junction left unmatched. CDR3 size: 15 residues.

This sequence joins TRBV12-5 and TRBJ1-1; 8 nucleotides agree with TRBD1. CDR1 and CDR2 from the germline V gene are LGHNT and FRNRAP. V lost 4 bases and J lost 4; bases outside the gene matches: 2. This CDR3 has 13 residues. The DNA for the CDR3 is TGTGCTAGTGGTTCGACAGGGGTCACTGAAGCTTTCTTT. It is translated as CASGSTGVTEAFF.

This chain uses TRBV6-2 or TRBV6-3 with TRBJ2-7; D remains unclear. CDR3 length equals 12 residues. CDR1 is MNHEY and CDR2 is SVGEGT in the germline V gene. Trimming left V 4 bases short and J 6 bases short, with 10 bases between. The CDR3 spells CASSLLQTEQYF. The CDR3 nucleotides read TGTGCCAGCAGTTTACTGCAAACCGAGCAGTACTTC.

The chain employs TRBV6-5 and TRBJ1-4; D is uncertain. The V and J ends lost 9 bases and 0 bases respectively, with 11 bases between them. There are 14 residues in the CDR3. CDR1 MNHEY and CDR2 SVGAGI come from the germline V gene. CDR3: CASRLSATNEKLFF. The CDR3, as DNA: TGTGCCAGTCGTTTGTCTGCAACTAATGAAAAACTGTTTTTT.

The V and J genes are TRBV7-6 and TRBJ2-3, with TRBD2 identical over 13 bases. Unmatched junction bases numbered 5, after V lost 5 bases and J lost 6 bases. CDR1 is SGHVS, CDR2 FNYEAQ, per germline. CDR3 length: 15 residues. CDR3 residues: CASSPGTSGVDTQYF. In DNA, the CDR3 is TGTGCCAGCAGCCCAGGGACTAGCGGGGTGGATACGCAGTATTTT.

The chain combines TRBV7-6 with TRBJ1-1, with a tentative D call TRBD1 (5 bases). CDR3 length: 13 residues. V lost 1 base, J lost 4 bases, and 7 bases lay in between. In germline, CDR1 is SGHVS, CDR2 FNYEAQ. CDR3 coding DNA: TGTGCCAGCAGCTTAGGGGGGGGCACTGAAGCTTTCTTT. Its protein is CASSLGGGTEAFF.

A few counts support this clone. The chain uses TRBV7-2 and TRBJ1-2; maybe TRBD1 (6 bases). The V and J ends lost 5 bases and 5 bases respectively, with 18 bases between them. The CDR3 is 15 residues long. The germline V gene has CDR1 SGHTA and CDR2 FQGNSA. This CDR3 is CASSDAPGTPYGYTF. Here the CDR3 DNA reads TGTGCCAGCAGCGATGCCCCCGGGACACCTTATGGCTACACCTTC.

The V call is TRBV28, the J call TRBJ1-5; 8 bases match TRBD1. The germline CDR1 and CDR2 sequences are MDHEN and SYDVKM. This CDR3 has 15 amino acids. V was pared by 4 bases and J by 4 bases, with 6 bases of the junction left unmatched. CDR3: CASSSGQGGNQPQHF. The CDR3 DNA reads as TGTGCCAGCAGTTCTGGACAGGGTGGTAATCAGCCCCAGCATTTT.

This clone was picked up a small number of times. The rearrangement links TRBV29-1 to TRBJ2-3, with 13 bases matching TRBD2. V dropped 5 bases and J dropped 5; count of bases not matched to a gene: 7. Per germline, CDR1 SQVTM and CDR2 ANQGSEA. The CDR3 totals 15 residues. CDR3 protein: CSVQRLAGGLDTQYF. DNA for the CDR3: TGCAGCGTTCAAAGACTAGCGGGAGGATTAGATACGCAGTATTTT.

The chain recombines TRBV29-1 with TRBJ2-5; D may be TRBD1 (5 bases). V shed 7 bases and J shed 2 bases, with 14 bases lying between them. The germline V gene has CDR1 SQVTM and CDR2 ANQGSEA. There are 13 residues in the CDR3. The CDR3 sequence is CSGGQGEQETQYF. The CDR3 region has the DNA TGCAGCGGCGGCCAAGGGGAACAAGAGACCCAGTACTTC.

The genes are TRBV6-2 or TRBV6-3 and TRBJ2-3; 7 bases fit TRBD2. From germline, CDR1 is MNHEY and CDR2 SVGEGT. The CDR3 length is 16 residues. Losses at the gene ends were 4 bases for V and 5 bases for J; bases not matched to a gene: 12. CDR3 loop: CASSSLSAGEKDTQYF. The CDR3 DNA reads TGTGCCAGCAGTTCCCTTTCTGCGGGGGAGAAAGATACGCAGTATTTT.

The gene calls are TRBV9 and TRBJ2-1; 10 nucleotides match TRBD2. Germline assignment: CDR1 SGDLS and CDR2 YYNGEE. This CDR3 comprises 16 residues. Germline trimming cut 4 bases from V and 9 bases from J; bases unmatched to any gene: 13. The CDR3 DNA is TGTGCCAGCAGCACAGGGGCTAGCGGGGGTACAGCTGAGCAGTTCTTC. This codes for CASSTGASGGTAEQFF.

This clone was seen only once. The CDR3: CASSLRQGNYGYTF. In DNA, the CDR3 is TGCGCCAGCAGCTTGCGTCAGGGGAACTATGGCTACACCTTC. The chain employs TRBV5-1 and TRBJ1-2, with D possibly being TRBD1 (6 bases). The length of the CDR3 is 14 residues. The germline CDR1 and CDR2 sequences are SGHRS and YFSETQ. Trimming left V 1 base short and J 2 bases short, with 9 bases between.

This chain uses TRBV11-1 with TRBJ2-5; 9 bases are shared with TRBD2. Trimming removed 3 bases from V and 1 base from J; junction bases left unmatched: 6. The CDR3 is 16 amino acids. Germline V gene data show CDR1 as SGHAT and CDR2 as FQDESV (reference sequence). CDR3 protein: CASSFSSGKTQETQYF. The CDR3 DNA sequence: TGTGCCAGCAGCTTTTCTAGCGGGAAAACCCAAGAGACCCAGTACTTC.

The rearrangement joins TRBV7-7 to TRBJ1-2; the match to TRBD1 covers 9 bases. In germline, CDR1 is SSHAT, CDR2 FNYEAQ (reference sequence). V shed 5 bases and J 6 bases; nucleotides not matched to a gene: 22. CDR3 length: 19 residues. DNA of the CDR3: TGTGCCAGCAGCCCCCTCACGCGACAGGGGGACAGTGGAGGGAATGGCTACACCTTC. This translates into CASSPLTRQGDSGGNGYTF.